This passage covers 8 T cell receptor beta chains from one sample sequenced in a study of T cells after somatic rescue of genetic block. TCRdb's copy holds only in-frame clones and misses some; the assay was immunoSEQ multiplex PCR. The sample has roughly 15,000 clones; under 75% are singletons. The sequencing sample was made of peripheral blood mononuclear cells (PBMCs). These receptors all come from a boy between 5 and 17 years old.

The CDR3 loop is CASSVARTSGGAQFF. The CDR3 DNA reads as TGTGCCAGCAGCGTAGCCCGGACTAGCGGGGGGGCCCAGTTCTTC. The chain links TRBV9 to TRBJ2-1, with TRBD2 matching over 15 bases. With 0 bases clipped from V and 13 bases from J, the junction kept 5 bases outside the gene matches. This CDR3 region has 15 residues. From germline, CDR1 is SGDLS and CDR2 YYNGEE.

This chain uses TRBV28 with TRBJ1-3; possibly TRBD1 for D (5 bases). The ends were cut back, 4 bases at V and 4 bases at J, with 17 bases in the middle. This CDR3 is 16 amino acids long. The V gene's germline CDR1 is MDHEN and CDR2 SYDVKM. CDR3 protein: CASSSPGRSAGNTIYF. CDR3 nucleotide sequence: TGTGCCAGCAGTTCTCCGGGACGGTCCGCCGGAAACACCATATATTTT.

J is TRBJ1-6 and V is TRBV7-9, with unresolved D. The length of the CDR3 is 14 residues. Trimming removed 2 bases at V and 6 bases at J, with 8 bases between. From germline, CDR1 is SEHNR and CDR2 FQNEAQ (reference sequence). CDR3 DNA sequence: TGTGCCAGCAGCTTACTCGACCCTAATTCACCCCTCCACTTT. Residues: CASSLLDPNSPLHF.

V usage is TRBV6-1 and J usage is TRBJ1-5; 7 nucleotides align to TRBD1. The germline V gene encodes CDR1 MNHNS and CDR2 SASEGT. Trimming at V came to 4 bases and at J to 0 bases, leaving 9 bases not matched to a gene. The CDR3 sequence is 17 residues long. The CDR3 sequence: CASSAGTAFFSNQPQHF. CDR3 sequence (DNA): TGTGCCAGCAGTGCAGGGACAGCGTTTTTTAGCAATCAGCCCCAGCATTTT.

This clone was found a few times. The rearrangement joins TRBV5-1 to TRBJ2-5; tentative D call: TRBD1 (5 bases). V was pared by 2 bases and J by 5 bases, with 10 bases between. CDR1 and CDR2 from the germline V gene are SGHRS and YFSETQ. The CDR3 contains 13 residues. The CDR3 sequence is CASSFVGQETQYF. Here the CDR3 DNA reads TGCGCCAGCAGCTTCGTGGGGCAGGAGACCCAGTACTTC.

This rearrangement joins TRBV5-4 to TRBJ2-2, with a possible D match to TRBD2 (6 bases). This CDR3 spans 16 amino acids. Trimming shortened V by 6 bases and J by 1 base, and 16 bases separated the two germline ends. The germline V gene encodes CDR1 SGHNT and CDR2 YYREEE (reference sequence). Here the CDR3 DNA reads TGTGCCAGCACCCCCGACCTAGCGCTGAACACCGGGGAGCTGTTTTTT. Its translation is CASTPDLALNTGELFF.

The chain couples TRBV19 to TRBJ2-3, with 8 bases identical to TRBD1. Looked up from germline, CDR1 is LNHDA and CDR2 is SQIVND (reference sequence). V shed 7 bases, J shed 0 bases, and the junction held 6 bases outside the gene matches. This CDR3 is built from 15 residues. The CDR3 DNA is TGTGCCAGTATCGACCGACAGGGGAGCACAGATACGCAGTATTTT. Its translation: CASIDRQGSTDTQYF.

This clone was observed a handful of times. The chain is built from TRBV29-1 and TRBJ1-2; tentatively, D is TRBD1 (6 bases). The CDR3 is 13 amino acids. Trimming removed 6 bases at V and 7 bases at J, with 18 bases between. Germline V gene data show CDR1 as SQVTM and CDR2 as ANQGSEA. The CDR3 sequence is CSVASDRIGGYTF. The CDR3 bases are TGCAGCGTAGCCTCAGACAGGATCGGTGGCTACACCTTC.